This T cell receptor beta chain was captured in a study of blood T cell repertoires in COVID-19. In this sample, this clone turned up a few times. TCRdb's copy holds only in-frame clones and misses some; the assay was immunoSEQ multiplex PCR. The table shows roughly 98,000 clones, with roughly 82% occurring only once. Sample: peripheral blood. This receptor was identified in a man between 70 and 80 years old with active or convalescent COVID-19.

The CDR3 DNA is TGTGCCAGCGGCGGGGGGCTCTATGAAAAACTGTTTTTT. Amino acids: CASGGGLYEKLFF. The chain has TRBV2 and TRBJ1-4, with D possibly TRBD1 on 6 matching bases. The CDR3 is 13 amino acids. Trimming left V 8 bases short and J 6 bases short, with 13 bases between. The germline V gene encodes CDR1 SNHLY and CDR2 FYNNEI. Together with reference TRBV2 and TRBJ1-4, the CDR3 gives the full variable domain: EPEVTQTPSHQVTQMGQEVILRCVPISNHLYFYWYRQILGQKVEFLVSFYNNEISEKSEIFDDQFSVERPDGSNFTLKIRSTKLEDSAMYFCASGGGLYEKLFFGSGTQLSVL.